This TCR beta chain was obtained from a study of blood T cell repertoires in COVID-19 (dated by TCRdb to 2020 to 2022). Broadly, across the study: Samples from collaborators originated in the United States, Italy and Spain and spanned both the acute and convalescent phases of COVID-19. The repertoires were made available in a free public database intended to serve as a resource for research on the immune response to SARS-CoV-2. The samples were drawn from the first 160 participants of the ongoing ImmuneRACE study and from more than 1,000 subjects provided by 6 global collaborators. The prospective study material was composed of cDNA or gDNA derived from T cells, B-cell-depleted T cells, or PBMCs. The dataset comprised deeply sampled blood TCRbeta repertoires from subjects exposed to, actively infected with, or recovered from COVID-19. HLA class I and class II types, where available, came from metadata supplied by the sample provider rather than from assay-based typing. The sample metadata nearly always contained a de-identified subject ID, COVID-19 status, age in years and sex. Points the paper makes about the study in general: How much clinical and demographic metadata was included differed by source and by participant, and the metadata was provided uncurated.

This clone has a handful of counts. This clone's antigen is unknown. Base qualities were left out, and no much larger clone turns up one base away. Each collaborating institution followed its own protocols to collect whole blood in K2EDTA tubes. For TCRbeta analysis, collaborators shipped samples in one of three forms: frozen whole blood, isolated PBMCs, or DNA extracted from either of those sample types. TCRbeta CDR3 regions were amplified from genomic DNA using the immunoSEQ Assay, a bias-controlled multiplex PCR. Per the original workflow: The number of nucleated cells in each sample was estimated from the amplification of reference gene primers within the assay. To quantify the absolute abundance of each unique TCRbeta CDR3 rearrangement, sequence reads were collapsed and filtered. For each sample, productive Simpson clonality was calculated as the square root of Simpson's diversity index across productive rearrangements. Not all clones reach the TCRdb copy of this immuneACCESS table, which keeps in-frame sequences only. Checked studies attribute under half of the gap to unresolved V genes and leave the rest unexplained. The V and J calls and clone size were taken over from that table, and D and trimming were inferred from the DNA. The sample table shows approximately 110,000 clones, and 80% are seen once. Clones ranked in the top ten supply around 4% of the sample.

Taken from cysteine to phenylalanine, the CDR3 has 15 residues. Only CDR3 DNA is held: 45 bases, read in frame from base 1. Ends trimmed: V by 1 base, J by 6 bases; bases unmatched to a gene: 9. Taken from the germline V gene, the CDR1 and CDR2 loops are SGHRS and YFSETQ. The sequencing input was peripheral blood. This receptor chain uses TRBV5-1 and TRBJ1-2, with 7 bases in between that match TRBD1. The sequence came from a human donor in a cohort sampled during active or convalescent COVID-19. The DNA sequence is TGCGCCAGCAGCTTGCTCGCCAACAGGGGAGATGGCTACACCTTC. This encodes CASSLLANRGDGYTF.